The T cell receptor (beta chain) described here comes from a study of T cell repertoires in cytomegalovirus infection. Study at large: Public TCR beta signatures indicated both CMV infection and matching HLA type.

Concerning this clonotype itself: No antigen is known for it.

TCRdb re-analysed the reads in MiXCR, keeping a single row per CDR3 protein. The profile shows about 740,000 distinct CDR3 sequences, 35% to 45% of them singletons. CDR3 size: 16 residues. The germline V gene encodes CDR1 MGHDK and CDR2 SYGVNS. The germline V and J ends were trimmed by 7 bases and 0 bases, with 16 bases remaining between them. Study-wide results and caveats: It was HLA-C-restricted CMV-specific TCR beta clonotypes that dominated the response ex vivo. Summed frequency of shared TCR beta families picked out CMV carriers who also had the relevant HLA.

The rearrangement links TRBV25-1 to TRBJ2-1; D is perhaps TRBD2 (6 bases). Material for sequencing was PBMCs. This receptor was identified in a human donor in good health (CMV status not recorded). Some clones in this sample may be carry-over from other donors' samples. The CDR3 sequence is CASTTRGGSSYNEQFF. The DNA of the CDR3 is TGTGCCAGCACCACCCGAGGAGGGAGCTCCTACAATGAGCAGTTCTTC.